This TCR beta chain was recorded in a study of response to subunit inactivated influenza vaccine. TCRdb processed the RT-PCR reads anew with MiXCR; each CDR3 protein has one entry. The sample records 290,000 or so distinct CDR3 sequences, approximately 21% being singletons. The CDR3 contains 13 residues. V lost 10 bases and J 6 bases, leaving 16 bases between the germline ends. Study results and caveats: T cells newly recruited by each seasonal influenza vaccination are few, the authors suggested.

In this sample, this clonotype turned up a few times. The antigen remains undetermined. The source material was PBMCs from blood, sampled less than 22 months after vaccination. The rearrangement uses TRBV12-3 or TRBV12-4 and TRBJ2-1, with a weak D call TRBD2 (5 bases). The receptor comes from a man aged 50 to 75 who received an inactivated influenza vaccine. CDR3 coding DNA: TGTGCCACCACTAGACCCCCTGGCAATGAGCAGTTCTTC. Translation gives CATTRPPGNEQFF.